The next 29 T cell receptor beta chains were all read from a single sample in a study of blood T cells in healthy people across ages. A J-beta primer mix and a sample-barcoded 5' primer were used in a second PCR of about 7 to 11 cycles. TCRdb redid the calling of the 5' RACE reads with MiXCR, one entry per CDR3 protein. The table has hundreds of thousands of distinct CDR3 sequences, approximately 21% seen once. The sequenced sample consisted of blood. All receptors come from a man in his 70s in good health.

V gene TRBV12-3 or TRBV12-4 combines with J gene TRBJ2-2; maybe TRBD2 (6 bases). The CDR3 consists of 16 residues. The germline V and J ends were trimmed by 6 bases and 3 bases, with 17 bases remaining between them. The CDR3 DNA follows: TGTGCCAGCAGCCTATTAGCGGTGTCGGACACCGGGGAGCTGTTTTTT. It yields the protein CASSLLAVSDTGELFF.

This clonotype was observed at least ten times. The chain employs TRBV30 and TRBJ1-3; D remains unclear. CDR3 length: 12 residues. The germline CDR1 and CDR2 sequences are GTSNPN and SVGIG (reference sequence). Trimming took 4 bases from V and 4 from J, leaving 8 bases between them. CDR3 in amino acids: CAWKKAGNTIYF. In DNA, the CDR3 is TGTGCCTGGAAAAAGGCAGGAAACACCATATATTTT. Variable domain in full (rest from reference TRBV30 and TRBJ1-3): SQTIHQWPATLVQPVGSPLSLECTVEGTSNPNLYWYRQAAGRGLQLLFYSVGIGQISSEVPQNLSASRPQDRQFILSSKKLLLSDSGFYLCAWKKAGNTIYFGEGSWLTVV.

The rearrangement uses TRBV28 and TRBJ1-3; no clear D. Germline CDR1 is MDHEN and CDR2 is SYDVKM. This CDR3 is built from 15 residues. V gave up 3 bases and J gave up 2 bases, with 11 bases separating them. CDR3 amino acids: CASSLPAPPGNTIYF. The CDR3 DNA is TGTGCCAGCAGTTTGCCGGCCCCCCCTGGAAACACCATATATTTT.

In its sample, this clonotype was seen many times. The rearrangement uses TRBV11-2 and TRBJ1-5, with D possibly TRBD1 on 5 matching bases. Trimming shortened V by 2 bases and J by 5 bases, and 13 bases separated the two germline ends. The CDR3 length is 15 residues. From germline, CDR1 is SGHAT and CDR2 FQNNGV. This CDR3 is CASSLMGLGDQPQHF. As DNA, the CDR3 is TGTGCCAGCAGCTTAATGGGGCTGGGGGATCAGCCCCAGCATTTT.

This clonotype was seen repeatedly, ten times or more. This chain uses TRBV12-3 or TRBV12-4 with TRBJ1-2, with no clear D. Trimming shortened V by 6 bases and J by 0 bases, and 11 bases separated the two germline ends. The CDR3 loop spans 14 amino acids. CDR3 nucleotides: TGTGCCAGCAGCCCGAGCGGAGCTAACTATGGCTACACCTTC. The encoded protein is CASSPSGANYGYTF.

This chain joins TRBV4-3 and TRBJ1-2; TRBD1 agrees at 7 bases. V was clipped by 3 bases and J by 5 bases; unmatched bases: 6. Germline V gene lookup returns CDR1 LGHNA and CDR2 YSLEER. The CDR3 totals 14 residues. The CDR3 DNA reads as TGCGCCAGCAGCCAGGGACAGAGGACGTATGGCTACACCTTC. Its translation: CASSQGQRTYGYTF.

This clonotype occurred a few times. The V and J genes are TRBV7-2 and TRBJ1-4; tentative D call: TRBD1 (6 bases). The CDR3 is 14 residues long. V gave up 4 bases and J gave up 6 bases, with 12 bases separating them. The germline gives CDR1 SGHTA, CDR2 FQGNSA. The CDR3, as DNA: TGTGCCAGCAGCTGGGGGAGGGGGGATGAAAAACTGTTTTTT. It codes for CASSWGRGDEKLFF. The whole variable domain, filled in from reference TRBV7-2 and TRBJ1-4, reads GAGVSQSPSNKVTEKGKDVELRCDPISGHTALYWYRQSLGQGLEFLIYFQGNSAPDKSGLPSDRFSAERTGGSVSTLTIQRTQQEDSAVYLCASSWGRGDEKLFFGSGTQLSVL.

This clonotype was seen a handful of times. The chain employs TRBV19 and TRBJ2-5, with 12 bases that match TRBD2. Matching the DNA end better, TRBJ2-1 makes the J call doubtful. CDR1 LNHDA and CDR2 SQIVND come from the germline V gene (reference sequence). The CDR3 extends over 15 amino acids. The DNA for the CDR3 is TGTGCCAGTATGAAGGCTAGCGGGAGGGTTTCTGAGCAGTTCTTC. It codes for CASMKASGRVSEQFF.

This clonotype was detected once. The CDR3 nucleotides read TGCAGTGCTAGAGATGGACTAGCCGGTTACGAGCAGTACTTC. Its translation: CSARDGLAGYEQYF. V and J are TRBV20-1 and TRBJ2-7; 8 bases align to TRBD2. CDR3 length: 14 amino acids. V shed 0 bases, J shed 4 bases, and the junction held 5 bases outside the gene matches. Germline values: CDR1 DFQATT, CDR2 SNEGSKA (reference sequence).

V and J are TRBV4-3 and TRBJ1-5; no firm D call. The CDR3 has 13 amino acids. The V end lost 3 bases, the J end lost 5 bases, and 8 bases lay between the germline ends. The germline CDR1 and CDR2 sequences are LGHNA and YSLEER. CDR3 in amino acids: CASSQRTDQPQHF. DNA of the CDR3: TGCGCCAGCAGCCAGCGGACGGATCAGCCCCAGCATTTT.

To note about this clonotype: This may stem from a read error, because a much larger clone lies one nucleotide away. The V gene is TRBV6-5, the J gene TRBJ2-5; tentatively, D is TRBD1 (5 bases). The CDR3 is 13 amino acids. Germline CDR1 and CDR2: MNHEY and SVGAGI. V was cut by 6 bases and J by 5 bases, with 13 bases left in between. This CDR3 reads CASSNRLGETQYF. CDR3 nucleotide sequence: TGTGCCAGCAGCAACAGGTTAGGGGAGACCCAGTACTTC.

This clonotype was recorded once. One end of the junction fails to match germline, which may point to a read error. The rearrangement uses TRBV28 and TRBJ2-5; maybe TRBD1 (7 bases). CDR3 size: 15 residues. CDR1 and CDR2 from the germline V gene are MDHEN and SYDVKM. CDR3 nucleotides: TGTGCCAGCAGTATCCCAACGACAGGGAGGTACGAGCAGTGCTTC. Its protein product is CASSIPTTGRYEQCF. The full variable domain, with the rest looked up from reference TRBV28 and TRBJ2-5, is DVKVTQSSRYLVKRTGEKVFLECVQDMDHENMFWYRQDPGLGLRLIYFSYDVKMKEKGDIPEGYSVSREKKERFSLILESASTNQTSMYLCASSIPTTGRYEQCFGPGTRLLVL.

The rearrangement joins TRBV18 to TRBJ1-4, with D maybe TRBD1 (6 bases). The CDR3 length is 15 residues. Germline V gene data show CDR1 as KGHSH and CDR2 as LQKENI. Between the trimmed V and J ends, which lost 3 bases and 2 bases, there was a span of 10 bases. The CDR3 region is CASSPDRITNEKLFF. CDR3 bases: TGTGCCAGCTCACCCGACAGGATCACTAATGAAAAACTGTTTTTT.

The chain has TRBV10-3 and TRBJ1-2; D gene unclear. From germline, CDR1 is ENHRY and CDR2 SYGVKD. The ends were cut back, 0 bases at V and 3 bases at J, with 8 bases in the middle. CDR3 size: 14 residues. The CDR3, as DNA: TGTGCCATCAGTGAGTCGTGGAGCTACTATGGCTACACCTTC. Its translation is CAISESWSYYGYTF.

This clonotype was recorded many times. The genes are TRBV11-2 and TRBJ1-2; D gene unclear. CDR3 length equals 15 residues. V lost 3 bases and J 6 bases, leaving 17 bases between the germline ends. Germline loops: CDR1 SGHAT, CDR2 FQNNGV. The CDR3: CASSFPTRRRDGYTF. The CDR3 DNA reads TGTGCCAGCAGCTTCCCGACACGACGGAGGGATGGCTACACCTTC.

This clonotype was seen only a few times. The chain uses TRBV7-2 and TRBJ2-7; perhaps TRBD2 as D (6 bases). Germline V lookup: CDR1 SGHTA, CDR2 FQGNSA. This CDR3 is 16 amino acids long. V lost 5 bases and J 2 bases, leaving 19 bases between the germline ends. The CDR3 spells CASSPGLFAGTYEQYV. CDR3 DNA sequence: TGTGCCAGCAGCCCGGGACTCTTTGCGGGTACCTACGAGCAGTACGTC.

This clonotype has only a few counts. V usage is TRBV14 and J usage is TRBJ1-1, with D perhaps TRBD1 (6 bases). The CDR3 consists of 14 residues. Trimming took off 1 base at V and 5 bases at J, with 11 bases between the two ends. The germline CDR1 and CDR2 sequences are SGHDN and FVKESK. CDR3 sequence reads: CASSQVTGVTEAFF. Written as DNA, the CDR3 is TGTGCCAGCAGCCAAGTGACAGGAGTGACTGAAGCTTTCTTT.

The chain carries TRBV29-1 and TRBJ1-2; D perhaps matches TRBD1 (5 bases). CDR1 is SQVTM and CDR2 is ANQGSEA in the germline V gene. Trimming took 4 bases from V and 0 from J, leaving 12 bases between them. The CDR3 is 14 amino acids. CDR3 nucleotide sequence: TGCAGCGTTGGGCCCGGGGCATCTAACTATGGCTACACCTTC. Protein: CSVGPGASNYGYTF.

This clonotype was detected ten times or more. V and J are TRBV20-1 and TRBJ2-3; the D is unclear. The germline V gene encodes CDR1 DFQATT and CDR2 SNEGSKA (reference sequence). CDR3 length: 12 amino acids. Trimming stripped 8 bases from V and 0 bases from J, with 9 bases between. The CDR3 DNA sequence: TGCAGTATGGCGCTTAGCACAGATACGCAGTATTTT. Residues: CSMALSTDTQYF.

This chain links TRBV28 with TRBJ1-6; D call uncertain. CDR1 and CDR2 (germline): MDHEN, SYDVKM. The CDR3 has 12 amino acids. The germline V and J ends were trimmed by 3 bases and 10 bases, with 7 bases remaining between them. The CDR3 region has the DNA TGTGCCAGCAGTTTCCCATTGTCACCCCTCCACTTT. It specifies CASSFPLSPLHF.

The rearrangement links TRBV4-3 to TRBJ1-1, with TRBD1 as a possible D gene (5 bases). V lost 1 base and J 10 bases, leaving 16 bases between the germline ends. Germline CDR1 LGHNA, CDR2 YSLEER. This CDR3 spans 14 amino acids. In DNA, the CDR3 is TGCGCCAGCAGCCAAGGGGCAGGGAAGTTCGCAGCTTTCTTT. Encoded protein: CASSQGAGKFAAFF.

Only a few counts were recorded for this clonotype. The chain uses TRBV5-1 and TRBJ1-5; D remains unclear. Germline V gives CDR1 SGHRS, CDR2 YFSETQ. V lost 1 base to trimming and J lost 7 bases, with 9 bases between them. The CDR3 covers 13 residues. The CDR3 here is CASSLSSGQPQHF. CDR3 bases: TGCGCCAGCAGCTTGTCCTCCGGACAGCCCCAGCATTTT.

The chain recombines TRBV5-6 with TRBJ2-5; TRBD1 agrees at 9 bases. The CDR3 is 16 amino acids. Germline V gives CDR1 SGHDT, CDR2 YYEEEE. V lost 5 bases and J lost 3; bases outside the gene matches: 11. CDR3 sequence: CASSYASGTGKETQYF. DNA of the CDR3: TGTGCCAGCAGTTACGCCTCCGGGACAGGGAAAGAGACCCAGTACTTC.

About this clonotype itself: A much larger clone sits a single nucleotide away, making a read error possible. CDR3 amino acids: CASSLVRAEAFF. The CDR3 DNA sequence: TGTGCCAGCAGCTTGGTTCGGGCTGAAGCTTTCTTT. The gene calls are TRBV5-6 and TRBJ1-1; D is undetermined. The V end lost 0 bases, the J end lost 6 bases, and 6 bases lay between the germline ends. Germline V gene data show CDR1 as SGHDT and CDR2 as YYEEEE. The CDR3 covers 12 residues.

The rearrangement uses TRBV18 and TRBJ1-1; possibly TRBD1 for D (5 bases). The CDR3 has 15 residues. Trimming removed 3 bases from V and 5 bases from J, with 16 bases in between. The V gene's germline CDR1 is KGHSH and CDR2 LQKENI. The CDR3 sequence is CASSPFEGRVTEAFF. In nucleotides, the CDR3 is TGTGCCAGCTCACCGTTCGAGGGGAGGGTGACTGAAGCTTTCTTT.

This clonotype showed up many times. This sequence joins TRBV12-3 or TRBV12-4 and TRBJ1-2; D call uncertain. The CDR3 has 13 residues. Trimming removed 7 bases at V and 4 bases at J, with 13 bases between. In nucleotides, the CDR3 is TGTGCCAGCAATCAAGACGGCCCCTATGGCTACACCTTC. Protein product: CASNQDGPYGYTF.

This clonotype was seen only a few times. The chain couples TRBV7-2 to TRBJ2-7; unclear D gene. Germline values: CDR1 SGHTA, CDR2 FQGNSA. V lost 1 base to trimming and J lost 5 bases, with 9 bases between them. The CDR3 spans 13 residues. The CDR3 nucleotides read TGTGCCAGCAGCTTAGGGTCGGCGGACGAGCAGTACGTC. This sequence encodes CASSLGSADEQYV.

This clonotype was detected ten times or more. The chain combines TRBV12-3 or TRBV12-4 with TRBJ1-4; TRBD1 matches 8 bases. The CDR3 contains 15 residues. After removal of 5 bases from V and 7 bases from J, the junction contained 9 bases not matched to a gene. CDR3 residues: CASSKNRGSSEKLFF. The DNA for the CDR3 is TGTGCCAGCAGTAAAAACAGGGGGTCATCTGAAAAACTGTTTTTT.

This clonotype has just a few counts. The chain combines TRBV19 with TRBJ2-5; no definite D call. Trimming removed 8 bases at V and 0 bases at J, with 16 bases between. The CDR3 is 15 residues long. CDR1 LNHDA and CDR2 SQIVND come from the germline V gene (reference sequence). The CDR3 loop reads CASRPTKVYQETQYF. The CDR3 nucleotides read TGTGCCAGTCGTCCGACGAAGGTTTACCAAGAGACCCAGTACTTC.